A single sample gave rise to the 12 T cell receptor beta chains below, sequenced in a study of Ad26.COV2.S vaccination and SARS-CoV-2 variants. Clones were read by immunoSEQ multiplex PCR, and TCRdb kept only the in-frame ones, dropping some. The sample carries about 350,000 clones, about 90% recorded once. This specimen consisted of peripheral blood, obtained after recovery from COVID-19. Source of these receptors: a human donor who had recovered from COVID-19.

This rearrangement joins TRBV7-9 to TRBJ1-1; 8 bases map to TRBD1. V was clipped by 5 bases and J by 5 bases; unmatched bases: 10. The CDR3 extends over 15 amino acids. Germline assignment: CDR1 SEHNR and CDR2 FQNEAQ (reference sequence). DNA of the CDR3: TGTGCCAGCAGCCCCGCTATAGACAGGGGTACTGAAGCTTTCTTT. It translates to CASSPAIDRGTEAFF.

The J gene is TRBJ2-7, the V gene TRBV5-6, with 8 nucleotides matching TRBD1. The CDR3 spans 15 residues. J gave up 1 base and V 4 bases, and 7 bases lay outside the gene matches. CDR1 and CDR2 from the germline V gene are SGHDT and YYEEEE. CDR3: CASSPGGAGSYEQYF. The CDR3 DNA is TGTGCCAGCAGCCCAGGGGGCGCAGGATCCTACGAGCAGTACTTC.

The rearrangement uses TRBV27 and TRBJ2-5, with D possibly called TRBD1 or TRBD2 (5 bases each). This CDR3 spans 16 amino acids. Trimming pared 6 bases from V and 0 bases from J, leaving 17 bases between. The germline V gene encodes CDR1 MNHEY and CDR2 SMNVEV (reference sequence). DNA for the CDR3: TGTGCCAGCAGCCTATCCAACCGGGACCACCAAGAGACCCAGTACTTC. Translation: CASSLSNRDHQETQYF.

This chain links TRBV29-1 with TRBJ1-1; 9 nucleotides line up with TRBD1. Germline CDR1 is SQVTM and CDR2 is ANQGSEA. The junction had 8 bases not matched to a gene; V was cut back by 5 bases and J by 7 bases. This CDR3 contains 13 residues. CDR3 coding DNA: TGCAGCGTTAATACACAGGGGGCCGGTGAAGCTTTCTTT. Translated: CSVNTQGAGEAFF.

The chain joins TRBV18 to TRBJ1-2; TRBD1 matches 9 bases. Germline V gene data show CDR1 as KGHSH and CDR2 as LQKENI. V shed 2 bases, J shed 6 bases, and the junction held 7 bases outside the gene matches. The CDR3 sequence is 15 residues long. CDR3 amino acids: CASSPAGTGRDGYTF. CDR3 in DNA: TGTGCCAGCTCACCAGCCGGGACAGGGAGGGATGGCTACACCTTC.

J is TRBJ2-3 and V is TRBV14; D gene ambiguous. The germline V and J ends were trimmed by 4 bases and 2 bases, with 10 bases remaining between them. Germline CDR1 reads SGHDN; CDR2 reads FVKESK. The CDR3 is 14 residues long. The CDR3, as DNA: TGTGCCAGCAGCCCTGGACCAGACACAGATACGCAGTATTTT. It encodes CASSPGPDTDTQYF.

This chain connects TRBV10-3 to TRBJ2-3, with D possibly matching TRBD2 (5 bases). Trimming shortened V by 8 bases and J by 6 bases, and 27 bases separated the two germline ends. Germline lookup yields CDR1 ENHRY and CDR2 SYGVKD. The CDR3 is made up of 17 amino acids. The CDR3 protein is CAIQEVGPGSLADTQYF. The CDR3 nucleotides are TGTGCCATCCAGGAGGTCGGACCGGGTAGCTTAGCGGATACGCAGTATTTT.

This chain connects TRBV27 to TRBJ2-3; D gene unclear. Germline CDR1 and CDR2: MNHEY and SMNVEV (reference sequence). CDR3 length: 12 residues. Trimming left V 6 bases short and J 0 bases short, with 4 bases between. The CDR3 bases are TGTGCCAGCAGACCTAGCACAGATACGCAGTATTTT. Translating gives CASRPSTDTQYF.

A single count supports this clone. This chain connects TRBV27 to TRBJ1-2; D is perhaps TRBD1 (5 bases). CDR1 and CDR2 from the germline V gene are MNHEY and SMNVEV (reference sequence). V was clipped by 5 bases and J by 4 bases, with 5 bases between them. The CDR3 has 11 amino acids. The CDR3 sequence is CASSRGYGYTF. As DNA, the CDR3 is TGTGCCAGCAGTAGGGGCTATGGCTACACCTTC.

This clone appeared once. V and J are TRBV7-9 and TRBJ1-4, with D possibly being TRBD1 (6 bases). Trimming pared 0 bases from V and 10 bases from J, leaving 15 bases between. There are 15 residues in the CDR3. Germline loops: CDR1 SEHNR, CDR2 FQNEAQ (reference sequence). Here the CDR3 reads CASSLAWGHEGKLFF. CDR3 DNA: TGTGCCAGCAGCTTAGCGTGGGGGCATGAAGGAAAACTGTTTTTT.

The genes are TRBV5-1 and TRBJ2-2, with D uncertain. Looked up from germline, CDR1 is SGHRS and CDR2 is YFSETQ. The CDR3 is 17 amino acids. Trimming shortened V by 3 bases and J by 1 base, and 16 bases separated the two germline ends. CDR3 amino acids: CASSSDQDLLNTGELFF. The DNA of the CDR3 is TGCGCCAGCAGCTCCGATCAGGACCTCCTGAACACCGGGGAGCTGTTTTTT.

The V gene is TRBV4-1, the J gene TRBJ1-6; D possibly corresponds to TRBD1 (5 bases). The CDR3 consists of 17 residues. With 0 bases removed from V and 6 bases from J, the gap between germline ends came to 15 bases. In germline, CDR1 is MGHRA, CDR2 YSYEKL. The CDR3 coding sequence is TGCGCCAGCAGCCAAGATCTGTCAGGGTACACTAATTCACCCCTCCACTTT. Translation: CASSQDLSGYTNSPLHF.